These 8 T cell receptor beta chains were all obtained from the same sample, sequenced in a study of T cell responses to AZD1222 COVID-19 vaccine. Libraries were prepared by immunoSEQ multiplex PCR; TCRdb keeps only in-frame clonotypes and omits some of them. In the table there are fewer than 130,000 clones, about nine tenths of which are singletons. This sample comprised peripheral blood, obtained on day 0 of AZD1222 vaccination. The receptor source for this set is an adult in good health.

The chain combines TRBV29-1 with TRBJ2-2; 8 bases are a match to TRBD1. The V gene end was trimmed by 6 bases and the J gene end by 5 bases; junction bases not matched to a gene: 5. Germline CDR1 is SQVTM and CDR2 is ANQGSEA. This CDR3 has 13 residues. In DNA form, the CDR3 reads TGCAGCGTGATGACAGGGGATACCGGGGAGCTGTTTTTT. Translating it yields CSVMTGDTGELFF.

The chain joins TRBV19 to TRBJ1-2, with 7 bases matching TRBD1. V lost 6 bases to trimming and J lost 2 bases; unmatched junction nucleotides: 3. The CDR3 runs to 13 residues. The germline gives CDR1 LNHDA, CDR2 SQIVND (reference sequence). DNA for the CDR3: TGTGCCAGTAGCCCGACAGGGAACTATGGCTACACCTTC. Encoded protein: CASSPTGNYGYTF.

The V gene is TRBV6-6, the J gene TRBJ1-6, with 7 bases lining up with TRBD1. The CDR3 totals 17 residues. In germline, CDR1 is MNHNY, CDR2 SVGAGI (reference sequence). The J segment lost 9 bases and the V segment lost 5 bases, leaving 16 bases of the junction unmatched. The CDR3 sequence is CASSPRGPQAGGSPLHF. The CDR3 region has the DNA TGTGCCAGCAGTCCCCGCGGACCTCAAGCAGGGGGTTCACCCCTCCACTTT.

The V call is TRBV4-1, the J call TRBJ2-1; TRBD2 matches at 7 bases. This CDR3 spans 17 amino acids. J gave up 0 bases and V 1 base, and 6 bases lay outside the gene matches. Germline V gene data show CDR1 as MGHRA and CDR2 as YSYEKL. The CDR3 here is CASSQGGGRTSYNEQFF. The CDR3 nucleotides read TGCGCCAGCAGCCAAGGGGGCGGGAGAACCTCCTACAATGAGCAGTTCTTC.

This chain links TRBV6-5 with TRBJ1-4; D perhaps matches TRBD1 (5 bases). The CDR3 sequence is 13 residues long. V lost 6 bases and J 5 bases, leaving 10 bases between the germline ends. Looked up from germline, CDR1 is MNHEY and CDR2 is SVGAGI. The CDR3 nucleotides are TGTGCCAGCAGGGGGCCAGGGAATGAAAAACTGTTTTTT. It is translated as CASRGPGNEKLFF.

The rearrangement uses TRBV10-2 and TRBJ1-2; 7 nucleotides agree with TRBD1. Germline values: CDR1 WSHSY, CDR2 SAAADI. The CDR3 sequence is 13 residues long. Germline trimming cut 6 bases from V and 5 bases from J; bases unmatched to any gene: 6. The CDR3 DNA reads as TGCGCCAGCAGGGACAGGAGTCAATATGGCTACACCTTC. This codes for CASRDRSQYGYTF.

For the CDR3, the DNA is TGTGCCAGCAGCTTAGTTGGCACAGGCTATGGCTACACCTTC. Residues: CASSLVGTGYGYTF. The chain couples TRBV7-9 to TRBJ1-2; tentative D call: TRBD1 (5 bases). V lost 1 base, J lost 4 bases, and 10 bases lay in between. The CDR3 totals 14 residues. Germline V gives CDR1 SEHNR, CDR2 FQNEAQ (reference sequence).

The J gene is TRBJ2-7, the V gene TRBV19; D perhaps matches TRBD1 (6 bases). V lost 2 bases, J lost 5 bases, and 13 bases lay in between. CDR1 and CDR2 from the germline V gene are LNHDA and SQIVND (reference sequence). This CDR3 comprises 14 residues. CDR3 in DNA: TGTGCCAGTAGTATATCTGGGGGCATCGACGAGCAGTACTTC. Amino acid sequence: CASSISGGIDEQYF.